The 26 T cell receptor beta chains given below trace back to one sample, sequenced in a study of blood T cell repertoires in COVID-19. Method: immunoSEQ multiplex PCR; TCRdb's copy keeps in-frame clones and lacks some. The data show just over 250,000 clones, about 88% seen once. Sequencing input: PBMCs or T cells enriched from blood (not recorded which). The receptors come from a man in his thirties or forties with acute COVID-19.

The chain carries TRBV7-8 and TRBJ2-7; D is ambiguous. Germline CDR1 reads SGHVS; CDR2 reads FQNEAQ. Between the trimmed V and J ends, which lost 0 bases and 7 bases, there was a span of 10 bases. This CDR3 is built from 13 residues. The CDR3 region is CASSLALSEEQYV. Written as DNA, the CDR3 is TGTGCCAGCAGCTTAGCGCTAAGTGAGGAGCAGTACGTC.

The rearrangement links TRBV6-4 to TRBJ2-3; D unclear. This CDR3 spans 13 amino acids. Germline V CDR1 and CDR2: MRHNA, SNTAGT. V lost 6 bases, J lost 5 bases, and 12 bases lay in between. The CDR3 sequence is CASSLGARDTQYF. CDR3 coding DNA: TGTGCCAGCAGCCTAGGCGCAAGAGATACGCAGTATTTT.

The rearrangement links TRBV6-1 to TRBJ2-2; 8 bases fit TRBD1. This CDR3 spans 16 amino acids. The V segment lost 4 bases and the J segment 8 bases; nucleotides outside the gene matches: 12. CDR1 and CDR2 from the germline V gene are MNHNS and SASEGT. The chain's CDR3 is CASSARQGMRGGELFF. The CDR3 DNA reads TGTGCCAGCAGTGCTCGACAGGGGATGAGGGGGGGGGAGCTGTTTTTT.

In nucleotides, the CDR3 is TGTGCCAGTACATTAACAGGGATGGGGGGCTACACCTTC. Residues: CASTLTGMGGYTF. This chain uses TRBV19 with TRBJ1-2; D possibly corresponds to TRBD1 (6 bases). The CDR3 consists of 13 residues. Trimming stripped 7 bases from V and 8 bases from J, with 17 bases between. Per the germline V gene, CDR1 is LNHDA and CDR2 is SQIVND (reference sequence).

This clone appeared once. The CDR3 sequence is CSVEDPMRSEKLFF. The DNA of the CDR3 is TGCAGCGTTGAAGATCCGATGCGGAGTGAAAAACTGTTTTTT. The rearrangement joins TRBV29-1 to TRBJ1-4, with D uncertain. This CDR3 has 14 amino acids. Germline V gene sequence: CDR1 SQVTM, CDR2 ANQGSEA. Trimming stripped 0 bases from V and 7 bases from J, with 12 bases between.

This clone was seen only a few times. The gene calls are TRBV28 and TRBJ2-4; 7 bases align to TRBD1. The V and J ends lost 7 bases and 5 bases, in that order; junction bases with no gene match: 8. Per the germline V gene, CDR1 is MDHEN and CDR2 is SYDVKM. CDR3 length equals 14 residues. CDR3 in amino acids: CASKPGTVENIQYF. The CDR3 nucleotides are TGTGCCAGCAAACCCGGGACAGTAGAAAACATTCAGTACTTC.

V gene TRBV12-3 or TRBV12-4 combines with J gene TRBJ1-2; TRBD1 might be the D (6 bases). The CDR3 sequence is 13 residues long. V lost 8 bases, J lost 6 bases, and 16 bases lay in between. The CDR3 DNA follows: TGTGCCAGCGTTGGGGGGGCTCTTCATGGCTACACCTTC. Translated: CASVGGALHGYTF.

V usage is TRBV21-1 and J usage is TRBJ2-1; the table calls TRBD2, which could not be checked here. TRBV21-1 has pseudogene status. This CDR3 comprises 17 residues. The CDR3 is CASSGRTSGFSYNEQFF. The CDR3 bases are TGTGCCAGCAGCGGGCGGACTAGCGGCTTCTCCTACAATGAGCAGTTCTTC.

The chain is built from TRBV6-5 and TRBJ2-5; D is undetermined. From germline, CDR1 is MNHEY and CDR2 SVGAGI. CDR3 length: 15 residues. Trimming cost V 5 bases and J 4 bases, with 17 bases left between them. The CDR3 spells CASSPTSTSLETQYF. CDR3 DNA: TGTGCCAGCAGTCCCACGAGCACCTCCTTAGAGACCCAGTACTTC.

The chain has TRBV29-1 and TRBJ1-2, with D possibly TRBD1 on 5 matching bases. CDR1 SQVTM and CDR2 ANQGSEA come from the germline V gene. This CDR3 is built from 13 residues. V lost 2 bases and J lost 6, with 13 bases in between. For the CDR3, the DNA is TGCAGCGTTGAACCGGGGGGAAAGGATGGCTACACCTTC. This encodes CSVEPGGKDGYTF.

The CDR3, as DNA: TGTGCCAGCAGCTCCACGACTAGCGGAAGCAATGAGCAGTTCTTC. It is translated as CASSSTTSGSNEQFF. This chain uses TRBV6-5 with TRBJ2-1; 9 nucleotides agree with TRBD2. V lost 6 bases, J lost 6 bases, and 9 bases stayed unmatched. Germline assignment: CDR1 MNHEY and CDR2 SVGAGI. The CDR3 is made up of 15 amino acids.

The chain is built from TRBV6-5 and TRBJ2-1; D is perhaps TRBD1 (6 bases). The CDR3 contains 12 residues. Germline assignment: CDR1 MNHEY and CDR2 SVGAGI. Trimming pared 10 bases from V and 7 bases from J, leaving 14 bases between. Written as DNA, the CDR3 is TGTGCCACCTCTCATAGGGGGAATGAGCAGTTCTTC. Residues: CATSHRGNEQFF.

The chain has TRBV30 and TRBJ1-2; D gene unclear. V was cut by 3 bases and J by 8 bases, with 13 bases left in between. Germline CDR1 and CDR2: GTSNPN and SVGIG (reference sequence). The CDR3 covers 12 residues. This chain's CDR3 is CAWSITRGGYTF. CDR3 coding DNA: TGTGCCTGGAGCATAACCCGCGGGGGCTACACCTTC.

This chain uses TRBV6-5 with TRBJ1-4; TRBD1 is a possible D gene (6 bases). The CDR3 covers 14 residues. Germline V lookup: CDR1 MNHEY, CDR2 SVGAGI. V was trimmed by 6 bases and J by 8 bases, leaving 16 bases between them. In nucleotides, the CDR3 is TGTGCCAGCAGCCGCGGACAGCGTGGGGAAAAACTGTTTTTT. Translated, it gives CASSRGQRGEKLFF.

V usage is TRBV5-4 and J usage is TRBJ2-1; TRBD2 agrees at 11 bases. CDR1 and CDR2 from the germline V gene are SGHNT and YYREEE (reference sequence). This CDR3 is built from 17 residues. Germline trimming cut 3 bases from V and 0 bases from J; bases unmatched to any gene: 5. This CDR3 reads CASSSGLAGSSYNEQFF. In DNA, the CDR3 is TGTGCCAGCAGCTCCGGACTAGCGGGTTCCTCCTACAATGAGCAGTTCTTC.

In regard to this clone: This same CDR3 is encoded by further DNA sequences in the sample. The V and J genes are TRBV7-6 and TRBJ2-3, with TRBD2 identical over 8 bases. The CDR3 contains 16 residues. Germline CDR1 and CDR2: SGHVS and FNYEAQ. Trimming took 1 base from V and 0 from J; bases not matched to a gene: 3. CDR3 DNA sequence: TGTGCCAGCAGCTTAGAAGCTAGCGGGAGCACAGATACGCAGTATTTT. Amino acids: CASSLEASGSTDTQYF.

This clone has only one observation. The rearrangement uses TRBV25-1 and TRBJ2-3; 8 bases are shared with TRBD2. The CDR3 sequence is 17 residues long. Unmatched junction bases numbered 9, after V lost 2 bases and J lost 2 bases. The germline gives CDR1 MGHDK, CDR2 SYGVNS. The CDR3 DNA reads TGTGCCAGCAGTGAACATAGGCGGGGGGACGCCACAGATACGCAGTATTTT. Amino acid sequence: CASSEHRRGDATDTQYF.

This clone was found once. The V and J genes are TRBV30 and TRBJ2-1; TRBD2 aligns across 11 bases. The germline V gene has CDR1 GTSNPN and CDR2 SVGIG (reference sequence). This CDR3 has 15 residues. V gave up 4 bases and J gave up 6 bases; unmatched junction bases: 8. The CDR3, as DNA: TGTGCCTGGACATTAACTAGCGGGAGTACCAATGAGCAGTTCTTC. Translated: CAWTLTSGSTNEQFF. Drawing the rest from reference TRBV30 and TRBJ2-1, the complete variable domain is SQTIHQWPATLVQPVGSPLSLECTVEGTSNPNLYWYRQAAGRGLQLLFYSVGIGQISSEVPQNLSASRPQDRQFILSSKKLLLSDSGFYLCAWTLTSGSTNEQFFGPGTRLTVL.

This chain connects TRBV5-1 to TRBJ2-3, with D tentatively TRBD2 (6 bases). Per germline, CDR1 SGHRS and CDR2 YFSETQ. The CDR3 spans 14 residues. Trimming took off 2 bases at V and 2 bases at J, with 9 bases between the two ends. The CDR3 spells CASSFSGNTDTQYF. In DNA form, the CDR3 reads TGCGCCAGCAGCTTTAGCGGAAACACAGATACGCAGTATTTT. The full variable domain, completed using reference TRBV5-1 and TRBJ2-3, is KAGVTQTPRYLIKTRGQQVTLSCSPISGHRSVSWYQQTPGQGLQFLFEYFSETQRNKGNFPGRFSGRQFSNSRSEMNVSTLELGDSALYLCASSFSGNTDTQYFGPGTRLTVL.

The V and J genes are TRBV30 and TRBJ1-5; tentative D call: TRBD1 (5 bases). V was clipped by 4 bases and J by 4 bases, with 11 bases between them. The CDR3 is 13 residues long. CDR1 and CDR2 from the germline V gene are GTSNPN and SVGIG (reference sequence). The CDR3 protein is CAWTAGGNQPQHF. The CDR3 nucleotides are TGTGCCTGGACCGCCGGGGGGAATCAGCCCCAGCATTTT.

The chain joins TRBV2 to TRBJ2-1, with 11 bases lining up with TRBD2. With V trimmed by 6 bases and J by 8 bases, 9 bases remained unmatched. Germline CDR1 is SNHLY and CDR2 is FYNNEI. The CDR3 is 15 amino acids. CDR3 residues: CASSSASGRKDEQFF. The CDR3 DNA reads TGTGCCAGCAGCTCGGCTAGCGGGAGGAAGGATGAGCAGTTCTTC.

The chain carries TRBV5-5 and TRBJ2-3; 13 bases agree with TRBD2. From germline, CDR1 is SGHKS and CDR2 YYEKEE (reference sequence). The CDR3 totals 15 residues. The trim removed 7 bases at V and 0 bases at J, leaving 2 bases unmatched. The CDR3 DNA is TGTGCCAGCGGGACTAGCGGGACTAGCACAGATACGCAGTATTTT. Amino acid sequence: CASGTSGTSTDTQYF.

V and J are TRBV6-5 and TRBJ2-2; tentative D call: TRBD1 (6 bases). The germline CDR1 and CDR2 sequences are MNHEY and SVGAGI. V shed 7 bases and J shed 4 bases, with 16 bases lying between them. The CDR3 is 15 amino acids. Here the CDR3 DNA reads TGTGCCAGCAAAAACCCAGGGGACGGCACCGGGGAGCTGTTTTTT. Protein product: CASKNPGDGTGELFF.

The sample holds many counts of this clone. The rearrangement uses TRBV4-1 and TRBJ2-7, with 7 bases that match TRBD2. From germline, CDR1 is MGHRA and CDR2 YSYEKL. Germline trimming cut 0 bases from V and 9 bases from J; bases unmatched to any gene: 20. The CDR3 covers 18 residues. The CDR3 spells CASSQEIGGNVAGVGQYV. As DNA, the CDR3 is TGCGCCAGCAGCCAAGAAATCGGGGGGAACGTGGCGGGAGTTGGGCAGTACGTC.

This rearrangement joins TRBV28 to TRBJ1-3, with D tentatively TRBD1 (5 bases). Between the trimmed V and J ends, which lost 7 bases and 7 bases, there was a span of 17 bases. Germline V gene lookup returns CDR1 MDHEN and CDR2 SYDVKM. This CDR3 contains 14 residues. CDR3 in DNA: TGTGCCAGCACTCCCTCCGGGGGAGGGAACACCATATATTTT. It encodes CASTPSGGGNTIYF.

The chain employs TRBV5-1 and TRBJ1-1; TRBD1 aligns across 9 bases. Germline CDR1 and CDR2: SGHRS and YFSETQ. The CDR3 extends over 17 amino acids. The junction had 14 bases not matched to a gene; V was cut back by 4 bases and J by 4 bases. The CDR3 region is CASSPGQGPRGGTEAFF. The CDR3 DNA reads TGCGCCAGCAGCCCTGGACAGGGGCCCCGGGGAGGCACTGAAGCTTTCTTT.